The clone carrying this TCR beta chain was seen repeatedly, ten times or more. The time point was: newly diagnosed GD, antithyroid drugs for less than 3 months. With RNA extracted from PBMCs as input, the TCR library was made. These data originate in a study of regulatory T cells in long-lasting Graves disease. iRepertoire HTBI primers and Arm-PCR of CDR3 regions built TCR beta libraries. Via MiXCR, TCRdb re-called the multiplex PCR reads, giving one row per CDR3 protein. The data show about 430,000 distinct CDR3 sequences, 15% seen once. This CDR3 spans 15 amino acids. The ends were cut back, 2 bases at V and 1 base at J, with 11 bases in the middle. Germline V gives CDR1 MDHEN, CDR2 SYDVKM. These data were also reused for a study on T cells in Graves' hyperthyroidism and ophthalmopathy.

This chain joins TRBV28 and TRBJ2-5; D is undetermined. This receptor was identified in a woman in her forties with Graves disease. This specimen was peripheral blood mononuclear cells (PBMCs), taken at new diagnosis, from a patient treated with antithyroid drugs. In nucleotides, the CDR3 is TGTGCCAGCAGTTTAGGGTTGCGGTTCCAAGAGACCCAGTACTTC. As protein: CASSLGLRFQETQYF. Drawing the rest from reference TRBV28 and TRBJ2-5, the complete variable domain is DVKVTQSSRYLVKRTGEKVFLECVQDMDHENMFWYRQDPGLGLRLIYFSYDVKMKEKGDIPEGYSVSREKKERFSLILESASTNQTSMYLCASSLGLRFQETQYFGPGTRLLVL.